The 19 T cell receptor beta chains given below trace back to one sample, sequenced in a study of cytomegalovirus exposure and HLA in healthy donors. The PCR used 60 Vbeta and 13 Jbeta primers. Sequencing was performed with immunoSEQ multiplex PCR; in TCRdb, only in-frame clones are kept and a portion is missing. Of fewer than 85,000 clones in the sample, around 66% are singletons; the top ten hold roughly 5%. The source material was PBMCs. These receptors originate from a man aged 60 to 69 in good health and CMV-seropositive.

The V and J genes are TRBV9 and TRBJ2-7, with D possibly being TRBD2 (5 bases). CDR3 length: 16 residues. Between the trimmed V and J ends, which lost 0 bases and 3 bases, there was a span of 16 bases. Germline-derived CDR1 and CDR2 are SGDLS and YYNGEE. CDR3 nucleotide sequence: TGTGCCAGCAGCGTAGATGGCCGTGGCGGACTCTACGAGCAGTACTTC. Translated, it gives CASSVDGRGGLYEQYF.

This chain uses TRBV29-1 with TRBJ1-4; 7 bases line up with TRBD1. V was pared by 2 bases and J by 2 bases, with 5 bases of the junction left unmatched. This CDR3 is 15 amino acids long. Germline V gene sequence: CDR1 SQVTM, CDR2 ANQGSEA. In DNA form, the CDR3 reads TGCAGCGTTGAATGGTCAGGGGGGACTAATGAAAAACTGTTTTTT. Protein sequence: CSVEWSGGTNEKLFF. Supplemented by reference TRBV29-1 and TRBJ1-4, the full variable domain reads SAVISQKPSRDICQRGTSLTIQCQVDSQVTMMFWYRQQPGQSLTLIATANQGSEATYESGFVIDKFPISRPNLTFSTLTVSNMSPEDSSIYLCSVEWSGGTNEKLFFGSGTQLSVL.

For this clone: The identical CDR3 is also encoded by other nucleotide sequences in the sample. The chain couples TRBV18 to TRBJ1-5, with 11 bases that match TRBD1. Germline trimming cut 3 bases from V and 2 bases from J; bases unmatched to any gene: 0. The CDR3 is 15 residues long. From germline, CDR1 is KGHSH and CDR2 LQKENI. CDR3: CASSPGQGGNQPQHF. The CDR3, as DNA: TGTGCCAGCTCACCGGGACAGGGGGGCAATCAGCCCCAGCATTTT.

The CDR3 sequence: CATSRGNSGRVGELFF. The CDR3 DNA reads as TGTGCCACCAGCAGAGGAAATAGCGGGAGGGTCGGGGAGCTGTTTTTT. The V gene is TRBV15, the J gene TRBJ2-2, with 11 bases lining up with TRBD2. This CDR3 has 16 amino acids. Germline assignment: CDR1 LNHNV and CDR2 YYDKDF (reference sequence). After removal of 1 base from V and 7 bases from J, the junction contained 5 bases not matched to a gene.

This clone was seen more than once but under ten times. J is TRBJ1-2 and V is TRBV19, with a possible D match to TRBD1 (6 bases). Germline assignment: CDR1 LNHDA and CDR2 SQIVND (reference sequence). This CDR3 has 12 residues. The V and J ends lost 5 bases and 7 bases respectively, with 11 bases between them. The CDR3 loop reads CASSFSRGGYTF. DNA for the CDR3: TGTGCCAGTAGTTTCTCCAGGGGTGGCTACACCTTC.

The rearrangement links TRBV27 to TRBJ2-7; D gene unclear. Per the germline V gene, CDR1 is MNHEY and CDR2 is SMNVEV (reference sequence). Trimming removed 6 bases at V and 2 bases at J, with 14 bases between. This CDR3 contains 14 residues. The CDR3 region is CASRPFGQTYEQYF. The CDR3 region has the DNA TGTGCCAGCAGACCTTTTGGGCAAACCTACGAGCAGTACTTC.

This chain links TRBV10-2 with TRBJ1-4, with TRBD1 matching over 9 bases. V trimming: 2 bases; J trimming: 8 bases; junction bases outside the gene matches: 3. Germline V CDR1 and CDR2: WSHSY, SAAADI. The CDR3 is made up of 14 amino acids. The CDR3 region has the DNA TGCGCCAGCAGTGAGCGGGACAGGGTCGAAAAACTGTTTTTT. Its protein is CASSERDRVEKLFF.

The chain joins TRBV19 to TRBJ2-5; D gene ambiguous. V lost 5 bases and J lost 2, with 9 bases in between. This CDR3 spans 13 amino acids. Germline V lookup: CDR1 LNHDA, CDR2 SQIVND (reference sequence). CDR3 residues: CASSQRYQETQYF. The DNA of the CDR3 is TGTGCCAGTAGTCAGAGGTATCAAGAGACCCAGTACTTC.

The chain joins TRBV4-2 to TRBJ2-5, with 12 bases aligning to TRBD2. Trimming cost V 0 bases and J 3 bases; bases outside gene matches: 11. The germline V gene has CDR1 LGHNA and CDR2 YNFKEQ. The CDR3 has 19 residues. The CDR3 loop reads CASSQERTSGNQVKETQYF. CDR3 nucleotides: TGTGCCAGCAGCCAAGAAAGGACTAGCGGGAATCAGGTAAAAGAGACCCAGTACTTC.

The genes are TRBV9 and TRBJ2-2, with D perhaps matching TRBD1 (6 bases). CDR1 and CDR2 (germline): SGDLS, YYNGEE. Deletions cut 4 bases from V and 3 bases from J, with 16 bases between. The CDR3 runs 16 residues. CDR3 sequence (DNA): TGTGCCAGCAGCCCAGAGGGGGACACTTACACCGGGGAGCTGTTTTTT. It codes for CASSPEGDTYTGELFF.

The chain employs TRBV6-6 and TRBJ1-1, with unresolved D. CDR1 is MNHNY and CDR2 is SVGAGI in the germline V gene (reference sequence). This CDR3 is 13 amino acids long. V shed 0 bases and J shed 4 bases, with 6 bases lying between them. The CDR3 sequence is CASSYSRSTEAFF. The CDR3 DNA reads TGTGCCAGCAGTTACTCAAGGAGCACTGAAGCTTTCTTT.

This clone came up many times. The chain carries TRBV2 and TRBJ1-5, with 9 nucleotides matching TRBD1. This CDR3 is 15 amino acids long. Per germline, CDR1 SNHLY and CDR2 FYNNEI. The V gene end was trimmed by 5 bases and the J gene end by 4 bases; junction bases not matched to a gene: 6. The CDR3 reads CASSYGTGPNQPQHF. The CDR3, as DNA: TGTGCCAGCAGTTACGGGACAGGGCCGAATCAGCCCCAGCATTTT.

This chain links TRBV29-1 with TRBJ1-2; TRBD1 agrees at 7 bases. Germline V gene lookup returns CDR1 SQVTM and CDR2 ANQGSEA. The CDR3 covers 13 residues. V gave up 6 bases and J gave up 7 bases; unmatched junction bases: 11. CDR3 residues: CSVYGGGTGGYTF. Written as DNA, the CDR3 is TGCAGCGTGTATGGAGGGGGCACAGGTGGCTACACCTTC.

The V and J genes are TRBV5-1 and TRBJ2-2; TRBD1 matches at 8 bases. The CDR3 is 16 amino acids. The ends lost 2 bases at V and 1 base at J; junction bases unmatched: 4. Germline-derived CDR1 and CDR2 are SGHRS and YFSETQ. The CDR3 spells CASSLAGTGNTGELFF. In DNA form, the CDR3 reads TGCGCCAGCAGCTTAGCCGGGACAGGGAACACCGGGGAGCTGTTTTTT.

Of note for this clone: At one boundary the junction diverges from the germline segment, which might be a read error. This rearrangement joins TRBV7-9 to TRBJ1-6; D gene uncertain. This CDR3 region has 13 residues. CDR1 is SEHNR and CDR2 is FQNEAQ in the germline V gene (reference sequence). CDR3 sequence: CSSSLGLNSPLHF. The CDR3 DNA follows: TGTTCCAGCAGCTTAGGGCTTAATTCACCCCTCCACTTT.

The chain recombines TRBV4-1 with TRBJ2-1; D might be TRBD2 (5 bases). Trimming pared 0 bases from V and 8 bases from J, leaving 23 bases between. The V gene's germline CDR1 is MGHRA and CDR2 YSYEKL. The CDR3 contains 18 residues. The CDR3 loop reads CASSQDGKRVRVYDEQFF. Here the CDR3 DNA reads TGCGCCAGCAGCCAAGACGGGAAACGGGTCCGCGTTTACGATGAGCAGTTCTTC.

This clone was counted a single time. The chain couples TRBV5-6 to TRBJ2-5; D call uncertain. Per the germline V gene, CDR1 is SGHDT and CDR2 is YYEEEE. The length of the CDR3 is 13 residues. Trimming took 4 bases from V and 4 from J, leaving 11 bases between them. CDR3 sequence: CASSLGRRETQYF. The CDR3 nucleotides are TGTGCCAGCAGCCTTGGGCGCCGAGAGACCCAGTACTTC. The full variable domain, its missing parts supplied by reference TRBV5-6 and TRBJ2-5, is DAGVTQSPTHLIKTRGQQVTLRCSPKSGHDTVSWYQQALGQGPQFIFQYYEEEERQRGNFPDRFSGHQFPNYSSELNVNALLLGDSALYLCASSLGRRETQYFGPGTRLLVL.

CDR3 DNA sequence: TGTGCCAGCTCACCGATCCCTACCTACGAGCAGTACTTC. Translated, it gives CASSPIPTYEQYF. This sequence joins TRBV18 and TRBJ2-7, with no clear D. This CDR3 region has 13 residues. The V end lost 3 bases, the J end lost 2 bases, and 8 bases lay between the germline ends. In germline, CDR1 is KGHSH, CDR2 LQKENI.

The V call is TRBV30, the J call TRBJ2-7, with 7 positions matching TRBD1. CDR1 GTSNPN and CDR2 SVGIG come from the germline V gene (reference sequence). V shed 5 bases, J shed 3 bases, and the junction held 7 bases outside the gene matches. There are 13 residues in the CDR3. The CDR3 spells CAWAEGAGYEQYF. The CDR3 DNA reads as TGTGCCTGGGCCGAGGGGGCAGGCTACGAGCAGTACTTC.